The text below deals with one TCR beta chain. Trimming pared 3 bases from V and 7 bases from J, leaving 19 bases between. Per the germline V gene, CDR1 is SGDLS and CDR2 is YYNGEE. The CDR3 has 15 amino acids. The source of the sample is a study of blood T cell repertoires in COVID-19. For the study at large: Samples representing acute and convalescent COVID-19 were sourced from the United States, Italy and Spain.

Original processing notes: By means of reference gene primer amplification, nucleated cell counts were estimated. The table came from immunoSEQ multiplex PCR; TCRdb's copy has only in-frame clones and leaves some out. V, J and clone size derive from that table, while D and trimming were established from the DNA sequence. The table lists 150,000 or so clones, 81% of them singletons, with roughly 8% in the top ten. Sequencing was performed on peripheral blood. The chain employs TRBV9 and TRBJ1-1, with a tentative D call TRBD1 (5 bases). The TCR sequence derives from a human donor with acute or convalescent COVID-19. The donor label of this sample is uncertain. The CDR3 spells CASSAQPGLWDEAFF. The CDR3 nucleotides are TGTGCCAGCAGCGCTCAACCGGGACTGTGGGATGAAGCTTTCTTT.